What follows are 3 T cell receptor beta chains derived from one specimen sequenced in a study of a mutant IDH1 vaccine in newly diagnosed glioma. Antigens of these TCRs are unknown. The time point here: week 5, during vaccination. Doses consisted of 300 ug of mutant IDH1 20-mer peptide each, paired with topical imiquimod. Only in-frame clones appear in the TCRdb table, and some are missing; sequencing was by immunoSEQ multiplex PCR. The repertoire holds tens of thousands of clones, with approximately 82% as singletons. This material consisted of PBMCs, taken from a glioma patient whose treatment included an IDH1 peptide vaccine. These receptor sequences come from a woman between 18 and 30 years old with glioma. Some clones in this sample may be carry-over from other donors' samples.

This clone was detected only a few times. The chain is built from TRBV6-1 and TRBJ1-5; D gene unclear. This CDR3 is 12 amino acids long. Trimming removed 11 bases from V and 4 bases from J, with 12 bases in between. CDR1 and CDR2 (germline): MNHNS, SASEGT. The CDR3 protein is CAGRSKNQPQHF. The CDR3 DNA is TGTGCCGGGCGGTCGAAGAATCAGCCCCAGCATTTT.

This chain uses TRBV7-2 with TRBJ2-7, with D tentatively TRBD2 (6 bases). V gave up 5 bases and J gave up 1 base, with 12 bases separating them. This CDR3 has 14 amino acids. Germline lookup yields CDR1 SGHTA and CDR2 FQGNSA. The DNA of the CDR3 is TGTGCCAGCAGCCTCATGGGGGGTTCCTACGAGCAGTACTTC. This sequence encodes CASSLMGGSYEQYF.

This chain connects TRBV7-8 to TRBJ2-3; D is unclear. Per germline, CDR1 SGHVS and CDR2 FQNEAQ. CDR3 length: 13 residues. The V end was cut by 6 bases, the J end by 6 bases, with 13 bases between. The CDR3 DNA reads as TGTGCCAGCAGTCCCCAGTCCGGGGATACGCAGTATTTT. Residues: CASSPQSGDTQYF.